This TCR beta chain stems from a study of T cells in Graves' hyperthyroidism and ophthalmopathy. Regarding the study as a whole: The model foresaw ophthalmopathy a median approximately 6.1 months prior to onset.

The diagnostic basis comprised clinical symptoms, serum thyroxine and TRAb, thyroid ultrasound and orbital computed tomography. A few counts support this clonotype. Its cognate antigen is unknown. RNA transcripts were the template for amplifying TCR beta CDR3 regions. Initially, a first-round RT-PCR of the TCR CDR3 employed the HTBI primer set. MiXCR was run by TCRdb on the multiplex PCR reads, yielding one entry per CDR3 protein. This table has under 550,000 distinct CDR3 sequences, just under 20% appearing once. The source is a man in his forties with Graves' ophthalmopathy. Specimen: blood.

The CDR3 here is CASSPGGLAGGETKNIQYF. In DNA form, the CDR3 reads TGTGCCAGCAGTCCCGGGGGACTAGCGGGAGGGGAAACCAAAAACATTCAGTACTTC. The chain has TRBV6-2 or TRBV6-3 and TRBJ2-4; 16 bases are shared with TRBD2. Losses at the gene ends were 5 bases for V and 2 bases for J; bases not matched to a gene: 9. CDR3 length equals 19 residues. The germline V gene has CDR1 MNHEY and CDR2 SVGEGT.